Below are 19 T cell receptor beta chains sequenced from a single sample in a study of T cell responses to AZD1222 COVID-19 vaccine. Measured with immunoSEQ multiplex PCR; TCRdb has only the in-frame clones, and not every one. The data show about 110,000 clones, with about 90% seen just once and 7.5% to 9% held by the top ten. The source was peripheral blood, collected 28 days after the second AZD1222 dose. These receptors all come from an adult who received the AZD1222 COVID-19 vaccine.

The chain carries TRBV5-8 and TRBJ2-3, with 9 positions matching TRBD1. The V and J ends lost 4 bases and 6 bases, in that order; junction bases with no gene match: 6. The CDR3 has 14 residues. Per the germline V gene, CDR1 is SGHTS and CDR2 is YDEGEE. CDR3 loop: CASSEQGAGDTQYF. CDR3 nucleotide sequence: TGTGCCAGCAGCGAACAGGGGGCTGGGGATACGCAGTATTTT.

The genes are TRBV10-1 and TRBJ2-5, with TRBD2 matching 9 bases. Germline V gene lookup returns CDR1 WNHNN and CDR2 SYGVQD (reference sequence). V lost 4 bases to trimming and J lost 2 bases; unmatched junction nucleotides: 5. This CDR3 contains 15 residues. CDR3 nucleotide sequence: TGCGCCAGCAGTGCTAGCGGGGATACTCAAGAGACCCAGTACTTC. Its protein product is CASSASGDTQETQYF.

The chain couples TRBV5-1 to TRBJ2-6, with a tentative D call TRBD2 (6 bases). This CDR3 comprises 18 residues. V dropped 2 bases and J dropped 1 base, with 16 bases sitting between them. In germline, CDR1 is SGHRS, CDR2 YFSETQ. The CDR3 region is CASSFVPGETSGANVLTF. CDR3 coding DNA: TGCGCCAGCAGCTTCGTTCCGGGGGAAACATCTGGGGCCAACGTCCTGACTTTC.

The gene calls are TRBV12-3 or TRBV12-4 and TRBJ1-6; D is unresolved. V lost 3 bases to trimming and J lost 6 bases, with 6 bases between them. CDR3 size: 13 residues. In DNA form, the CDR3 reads TGTGCCAGCAGTTTCTCGACTAATTCACCCCTCCACTTT. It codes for CASSFSTNSPLHF.

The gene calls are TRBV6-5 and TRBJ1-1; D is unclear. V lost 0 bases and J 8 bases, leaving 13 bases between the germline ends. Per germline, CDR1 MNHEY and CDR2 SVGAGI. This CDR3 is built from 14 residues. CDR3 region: CASSYSTWQDEAFF. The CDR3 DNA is TGTGCCAGCAGTTACTCGACGTGGCAGGACGAAGCTTTCTTT.

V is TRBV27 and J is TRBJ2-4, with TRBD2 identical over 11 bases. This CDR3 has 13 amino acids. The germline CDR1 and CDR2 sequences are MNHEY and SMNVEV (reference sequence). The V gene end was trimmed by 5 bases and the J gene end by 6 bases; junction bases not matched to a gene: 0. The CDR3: CASSLAGGNIQYF. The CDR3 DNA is TGTGCCAGCAGTCTAGCGGGGGGAAACATTCAGTACTTC.

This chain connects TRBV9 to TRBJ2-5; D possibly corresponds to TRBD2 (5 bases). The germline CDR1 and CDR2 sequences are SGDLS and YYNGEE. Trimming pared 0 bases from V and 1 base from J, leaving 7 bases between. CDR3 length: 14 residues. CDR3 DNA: TGTGCCAGCAGCGTAGTTGGAGGCCAAGAGACCCAGTACTTC. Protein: CASSVVGGQETQYF.

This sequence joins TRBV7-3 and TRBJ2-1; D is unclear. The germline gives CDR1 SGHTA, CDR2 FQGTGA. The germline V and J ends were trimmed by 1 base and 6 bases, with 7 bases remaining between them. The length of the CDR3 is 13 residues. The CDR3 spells CASSLRMGNEQFF. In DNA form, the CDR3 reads TGTGCCAGCAGCTTAAGGATGGGCAATGAGCAGTTCTTC.

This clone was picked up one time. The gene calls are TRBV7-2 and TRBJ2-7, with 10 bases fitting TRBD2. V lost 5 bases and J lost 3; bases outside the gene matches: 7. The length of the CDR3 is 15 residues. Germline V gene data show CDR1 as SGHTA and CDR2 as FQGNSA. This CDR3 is CASSPGLADLYEQYF. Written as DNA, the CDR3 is TGTGCCAGCAGCCCAGGACTAGCGGACCTCTACGAGCAGTACTTC.

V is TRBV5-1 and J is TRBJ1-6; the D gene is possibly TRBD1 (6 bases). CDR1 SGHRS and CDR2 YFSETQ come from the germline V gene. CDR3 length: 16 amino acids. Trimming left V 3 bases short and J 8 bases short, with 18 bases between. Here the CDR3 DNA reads TGCGCCAGCAGCTGGGACCATCCGGACAGCTATTCACCCCTCCACTTT. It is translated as CASSWDHPDSYSPLHF.

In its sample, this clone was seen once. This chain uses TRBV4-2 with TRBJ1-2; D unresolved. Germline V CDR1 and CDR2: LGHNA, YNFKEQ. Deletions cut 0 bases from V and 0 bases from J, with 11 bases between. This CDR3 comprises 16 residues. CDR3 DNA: TGTGCCAGCAGCCAAGATCCAGCAGCGTCTAACTATGGCTACACCTTC. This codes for CASSQDPAASNYGYTF.

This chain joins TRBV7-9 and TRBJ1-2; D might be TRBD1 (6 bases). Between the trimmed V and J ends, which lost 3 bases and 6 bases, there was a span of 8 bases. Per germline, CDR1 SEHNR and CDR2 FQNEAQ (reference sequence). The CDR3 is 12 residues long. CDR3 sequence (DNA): TGTGCCAGCAGCTTTTCAGGGGATGGCTACACCTTC. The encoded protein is CASSFSGDGYTF.

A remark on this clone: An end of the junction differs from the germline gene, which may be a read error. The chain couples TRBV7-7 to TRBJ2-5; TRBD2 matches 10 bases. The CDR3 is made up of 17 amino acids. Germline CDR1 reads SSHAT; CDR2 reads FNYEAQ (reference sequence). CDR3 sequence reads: CASSLLGLAENQETQYF. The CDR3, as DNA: TGTGCTAGCAGCTTACTCGGACTAGCGGAAAACCAAGAGACCCAGTACTTC.

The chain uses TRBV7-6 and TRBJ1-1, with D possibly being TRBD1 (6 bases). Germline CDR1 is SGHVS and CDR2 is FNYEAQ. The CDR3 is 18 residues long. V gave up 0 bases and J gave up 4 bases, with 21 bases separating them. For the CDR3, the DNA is TGTGCCAGCAGCTTAGCATTGGGTTCAGGGCAGGGGACCACTGAAGCTTTCTTT. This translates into CASSLALGSGQGTTEAFF. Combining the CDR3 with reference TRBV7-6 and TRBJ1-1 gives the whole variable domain GAGVSQSPRYKVTKRGQDVALRCDPISGHVSLYWYRQALGQGPEFLTYFNYEAQQDKSGLPNDRFSAERPEGSISTLTIQRTEQRDSAMYRCASSLALGSGQGTTEAFFGQGTRLTVV.

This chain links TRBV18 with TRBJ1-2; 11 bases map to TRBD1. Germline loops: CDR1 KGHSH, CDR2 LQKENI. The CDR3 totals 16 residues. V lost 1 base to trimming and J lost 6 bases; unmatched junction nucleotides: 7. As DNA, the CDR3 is TGTGCCAGCTCACCACTAGGACAGGGGGCGTTGGATGGCTACACCTTC. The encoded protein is CASSPLGQGALDGYTF.

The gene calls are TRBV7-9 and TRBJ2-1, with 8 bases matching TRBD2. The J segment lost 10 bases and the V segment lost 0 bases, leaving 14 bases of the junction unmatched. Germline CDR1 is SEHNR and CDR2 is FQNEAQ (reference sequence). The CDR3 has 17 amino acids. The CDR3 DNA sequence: TGTGCCAGCAGCTTAGCGCGTGGTAGCGGGGAGATTTGGGAGCAGTTCTTC. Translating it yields CASSLARGSGEIWEQFF. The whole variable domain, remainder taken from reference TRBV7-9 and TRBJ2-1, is DTGVSQNPRHKITKRGQNVTFRCDPISEHNRLYWYRQTLGQGPEFLTYFQNEAQLEKSRLLSDRFSAERPKGSFSTLEIQRTEQGDSAMYLCASSLARGSGEIWEQFFGPGTRLTVL.

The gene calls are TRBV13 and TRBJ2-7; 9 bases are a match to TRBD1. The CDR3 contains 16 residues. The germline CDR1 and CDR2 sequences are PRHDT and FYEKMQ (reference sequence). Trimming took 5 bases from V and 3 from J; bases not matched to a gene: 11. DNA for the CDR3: TGTGCCAGCAGCCCTTGGGACAGGGTAGTTCTCTACGAGCAGTACTTC. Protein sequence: CASSPWDRVVLYEQYF.

The CDR3 region is CASSLAGVNSPLHF. The DNA for the CDR3 is TGTGCCAGCAGCTTAGCGGGTGTGAATTCACCCCTCCACTTT. The chain employs TRBV7-8 and TRBJ1-6; D gene uncertain. V dropped 0 bases and J dropped 7 bases, with 7 bases sitting between them. This CDR3 spans 14 amino acids. From germline, CDR1 is SGHVS and CDR2 FQNEAQ.

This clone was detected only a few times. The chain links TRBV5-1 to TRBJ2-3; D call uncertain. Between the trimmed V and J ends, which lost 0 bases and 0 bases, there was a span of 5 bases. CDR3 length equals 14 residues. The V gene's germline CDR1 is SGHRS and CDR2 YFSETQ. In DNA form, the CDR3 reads TGCGCCAGCAGCTTGGAGCAGAGCACAGATACGCAGTATTTT. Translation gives CASSLEQSTDTQYF.